The present T cell receptor (beta chain) was sequenced within a study of identical twins (dated by TCRdb to between 2015 and 2016). With respect to the entire study: The study deep-sequenced TCR alpha and beta repertoires from monozygotic twins, unrelated adults of various ages and cord blood to test whether fetal clonotypes persist. To rule out contamination, replicate twin experiments were performed at different times with different library preparation protocols. The full study reports these points: Because the same donors could not be followed over many years, conclusions were based on cross-sectional statistical analysis. Fewer insertions were carried by abundant cord blood beta clonotypes; a weaker similar trend was observed in young adult naive repertoires, while no such trend was observed in memory repertoires. Recombination models systematically underestimated out-of-frame TCR alpha sharing in monozygotic twins but agreed with sharing between unrelated individuals. Compared with coincidental sharing between unrelated individuals, an excess of low generation-probability sequences was observed among out-of-frame TCR alpha sequences shared between twins. Zero-insertion analyses could be partly confounded by invariant T cells such as MAIT and iNKT, though diverse VJ usage argued against such confounding for most clonotypes. A weaker excess of twin sharing was found in beta out-of-frame sequences because the signal-to-noise ratio was lowered by fewer shared sequences.

Libraries were made using 5' RACE. The reads were generated on an Illumina HiSeq 2000. Template switching introduced a universal primer binding site; the final cDNA contained a unique molecular identifier, enabling accurate counting of TCR cDNA molecules. Specific primers in the conserved constant-segment region were used to synthesize first-strand cDNA for TCR alpha and beta chains. To control for contamination, every cDNA library was double barcoded, receiving both a SMART-Mk sample barcode and Illumina barcodes. TruSeq adapter sequences and Illumina sample barcodes were added in two successive PCR steps. Sequencing of the TCR alpha and beta cDNA libraries was done on the Illumina HiSeq platform using custom primers. As for the original processing: Unique molecular identifiers were extracted from raw reads with MiGEC, and CDR3 positions were determined with MiXCR. Recombination models were inferred per individual with the repgenHMM and IGoR tools using an EM algorithm. The analysis of shared clonotypes was done with the tcR package in R, with sharing normalized by the product of cloneset sizes. To study raw recombination without the effects of thymic and clonal selection, out-of-frame nonproductive sequences were analyzed. TCRdb reworked the public reads: Q25 trimming with fastp, MiXCR clone assembly, productive beta chains retained. When rows share a CDR3 protein, they turn into one entry using the most common DNA and genes. The V and J calls were not made by the authors but by TCRdb's processing. Present in this sample are a few hundred thousand distinct CDR3 sequences, less than 20% of which were seen just once. Of the sample, 10% to 15% falls within the top ten clones.

Turning to this clonotype: This receptor's antigen is unknown. Per-base qualities were not stored, and no clone one base away is much larger.

Every donor in the study was a healthy Caucasian. Three unrelated non-twin adults were additionally sequenced: a male aged 18 to 30, a male aged 50 to 60 and a female aged 50 to 60. Miltenyi CD45RO+ enrichment and human naive T-cell isolation kits were used to isolate memory (CD45RO+) and naive T cells from PBMC. This TCR came from a man aged 50 to 59 in good health. The material sequenced was naive T cells sorted from blood. The intended sense of this specimen's cell subset or site label: cells isolated with a human naive T-cell isolation kit.

The DNA is as follows: TGCGCCAGCAGCTCCGGGACAGGAGCACGATCTCCCCTCCACTTT. Its protein is CASSSGTGARSPLHF. The chain couples TRBV5-1 to TRBJ1-6, and 8 junction bases match TRBD1. The germline V gene supplies CDR1 SGHRS and CDR2 YFSETQ. Trimmed from V: 3 bases; trimmed from J: 13 bases; junction bases lacking a gene match: 12. The cysteine opens and the phenylalanine closes a CDR3 of 15 amino acids. Just CDR3 DNA is preserved here, 45 bases in frame from base 1.